This TCR beta chain came from a study of blood T cell repertoires in COVID-19 (dated by TCRdb to 2020 to 2021). Broadly, across the study: Samples from collaborators originated in the United States, Italy and Spain and spanned both the acute and convalescent phases of COVID-19. The prospective study material was composed of cDNA or gDNA derived from T cells, B-cell-depleted T cells, or PBMCs. Deeply sampled blood TCRbeta repertoires from subjects exposed to, actively infected with, or recovered from COVID-19 were included in the dataset. A freely available public database, intended as a resource for researchers studying the immune response to SARS-CoV-2, is where the repertoires were released. The samples were drawn from two sources: the first 160 participants of the ongoing ImmuneRACE study, and fewer than 1,500 subjects contributed by 6 global collaborators. A de-identified subject ID, COVID-19 status, age in years and sex were almost always included in the sample metadata. HLA class I and class II types, where available, came from metadata supplied by the sample provider rather than from assay-based typing. Study-wide conclusions, independent of this receptor: Clinical and demographic metadata were provided uncurated, with the amount varying by source and participant.

About this clone itself: The target of this receptor is not known. No much larger clone exists at a distance of one base, and base qualities are not known.

TCRbeta CDR3 regions were amplified from genomic DNA using the immunoSEQ Assay, a bias-controlled multiplex PCR. Per the source publication's procedure: Within the assay, amplification of reference gene primers was used to estimate how many nucleated cells each sample contained. To quantify the absolute abundance of each unique TCRbeta CDR3 rearrangement, sequence reads were collapsed and filtered. Productive Simpson clonality was computed per sample as the square root of Simpson's diversity index over productive rearrangements. The immuneACCESS repertoire file appears here via TCRdb, limited to in-frame rearrangements. These files lack a portion of the clones; in checked studies, under half of the deficit traces to unresolved V genes, and the cause of the others is not known. V and J calls and clone size follow that table, whereas D and trimming were derived from the DNA. The sample table shows around 220,000 clones, and nearly 90% are seen once. Jointly, the top ten make up roughly 16% of the sample.

In the prospective study, participants were roughly 18 to 100 years old, resided in about two dozen geographic areas of the United States, and were enrolled through a virtual design. To assign participants to cohorts, the prospective study relied on clinical history that participants themselves reported in a screening survey and a study questionnaire. Exposed participants had been in contact with someone with a PCR-confirmed or clinician-diagnosed COVID-19 case within 2 weeks of study entry. Each participant in the prospective study had whole blood, serum and a nasopharyngeal or oropharyngeal swab collected by mobile phlebotomists. Over an approximately 2-month period, participants in the prospective study had the option of providing additional blood draws and questionnaires. Before DNA extraction, prospective study blood samples were shipped either frozen or at room temperature. The clonotype comes from a man aged 30-40 years who had been exposed to COVID-19. The sequenced material came from PBMCs or T cells enriched from blood (not recorded which).

This receptor has the CDR3 CASSLLSTDTQYF. The DNA is as follows: TGTGCCAGCAGCTTACTAAGCACAGATACGCAGTATTTT. The chain is encoded by TRBV7-6 joined to TRBJ2-3; the D gene cannot be named for sure. Trimming removed 2 bases from V and 0 bases from J, leaving 3 bases between the germline ends. The CDR3, cysteine through phenylalanine, is 13 amino acids long. Only the CDR3 DNA is retained, 39 bases long and in frame from the first base. The germline V gene specifies SGHVS as CDR1 and FNYEAQ as CDR2.